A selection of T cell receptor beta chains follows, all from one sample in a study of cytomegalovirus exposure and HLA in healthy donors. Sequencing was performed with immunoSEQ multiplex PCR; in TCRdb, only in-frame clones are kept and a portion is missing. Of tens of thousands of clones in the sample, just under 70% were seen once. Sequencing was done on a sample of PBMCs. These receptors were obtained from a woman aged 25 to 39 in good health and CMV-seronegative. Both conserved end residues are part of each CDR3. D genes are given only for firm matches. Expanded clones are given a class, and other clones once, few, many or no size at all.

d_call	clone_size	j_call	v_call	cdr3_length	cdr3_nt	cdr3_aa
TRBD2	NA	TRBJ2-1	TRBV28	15	TGTGCCAGCAGCCTTAGGGAGACTGGGAGGGGTGAGCAGTTCTTC	CASSLRETGRGEQFF
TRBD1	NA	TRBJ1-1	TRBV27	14	TGTGCCAGCAGGGGACAGGGGAGGGCCACTGAAGCTTTCTTT	CASRGQGRATEAFF
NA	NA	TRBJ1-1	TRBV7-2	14	TGTGCCAGCAGCTCCCAGACAGCGTACACTGAAGCTTTCTTT	CASSSQTAYTEAFF
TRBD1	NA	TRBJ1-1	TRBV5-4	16	TGTGCCAGCAGCCCTAGGACAGGGTTGGCGAACACTGAAGCTTTCTTT	CASSPRTGLANTEAFF
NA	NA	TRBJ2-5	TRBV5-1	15	TGCGCCAGCAGCTGGGGGGGCCTGTACCAAGAGACCCAGTACTTC	CASSWGGLYQETQYF
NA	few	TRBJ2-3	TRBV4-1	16	TGCGCCAGCAGCCAACGCTTCGACGGGAACACAGATACGCAGTATTTT	CASSQRFDGNTDTQYF
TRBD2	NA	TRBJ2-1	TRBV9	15	TGTGCCAGCAGCGTAGGAATTAGCGGGGGGGATGAGCAGTTCTTC	CASSVGISGGDEQFF
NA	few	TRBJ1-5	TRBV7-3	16	TGTGCCAGCAGCCCAGACGGGGGGCAGGGGAATCAGCCCCAGCATTTT	CASSPDGGQGNQPQHF
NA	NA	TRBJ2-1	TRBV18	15	TGTGCCAGCTCACCAAGAGGGCTCGGATACAATGAGCAGTTCTTC	CASSPRGLGYNEQFF
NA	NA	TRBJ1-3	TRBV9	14	TGTGCCAGCAGCGTACCCGGGGGAGGAAACACCATATATTTT	CASSVPGGGNTIYF
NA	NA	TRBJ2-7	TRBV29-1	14	TGCAGCGTGTCCTCGGACTCTAAATCTTACGAGCAGTACTTC	CSVSSDSKSYEQYF
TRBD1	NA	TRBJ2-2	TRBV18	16	TGTGCCAGCTCACCACGGTGGGGGACAGACGCCGGGGAGCTGTTTTTT	CASSPRWGTDAGELFF
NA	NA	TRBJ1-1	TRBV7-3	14	TGTGCCAGCAGCTTAGGCCCACAGAACACTGAAGCTTTCTTT	CASSLGPQNTEAFF
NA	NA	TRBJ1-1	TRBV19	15	TGTGCCAGTAGTATGGAGGGTCTCGGGAACACTGAAGCTTTCTTT	CASSMEGLGNTEAFF
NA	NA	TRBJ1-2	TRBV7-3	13	TGTGCCAGCAGCTTTGACAGGTCCTATGGCTACACCTTC	CASSFDRSYGYTF
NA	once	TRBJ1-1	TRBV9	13	TGTGCCAGCAGCGTAGGGTTGGGCGCTGAAGCTTTCTTT	CASSVGLGAEAFF
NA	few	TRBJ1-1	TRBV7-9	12	TGTGCCAGCAGCCTCAGCGGGACTGAAGCTTTCTTT	CASSLSGTEAFF
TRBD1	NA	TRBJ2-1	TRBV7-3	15	TGTGCCAGCAGCCCGGGACAGGGGGTGTTTGATGAGCAGTTCTTC	CASSPGQGVFDEQFF
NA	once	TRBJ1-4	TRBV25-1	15	TGTGCCAGCAGCTCCCCTGGGGCGCAGACGGAAAAACTGTTTTTT	CASSSPGAQTEKLFF
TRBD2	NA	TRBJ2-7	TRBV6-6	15	TGTGCCAGCAGTTCGGGGACTAGCGGGGGATACGAGCAGTACTTC	CASSSGTSGGYEQYF
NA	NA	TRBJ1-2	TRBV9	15	TGTGCCAGCAGCGAACAGGGAGCGGTTGGCTATGGCTACACCTTC	CASSEQGAVGYGYTF
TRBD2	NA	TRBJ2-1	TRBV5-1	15	TGCGCCAGCAGCTCCTCTACTAGCGCCTTCCGTGAGGAGTTCTTC	CASSSSTSAFREEFF
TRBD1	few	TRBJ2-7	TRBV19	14	TGTGCCAGTAGCCAACAGGGGAGCTCCTACGAGCAGTACTTC	CASSQQGSSYEQYF
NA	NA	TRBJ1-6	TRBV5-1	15	TGCGCCAGCAGCTTGGAGGCAGCGGATATATCACCCCTCCACTTT	CASSLEAADISPLHF
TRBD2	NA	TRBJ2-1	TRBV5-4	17	TGTGCCAGCAGCTTGGTTTTCATAGGTAGCGGGGAGAATGAGCAGTTCTTC	CASSLVFIGSGENEQFF
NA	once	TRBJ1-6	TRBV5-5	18	TGTGCCAGCAGCGGGGGACTTGTAGGACTTTCGCAGAATTCACCCCTCCACTTT	CASSGGLVGLSQNSPLHF
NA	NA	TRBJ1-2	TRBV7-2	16	TGTGCCAGCAGCTTAGCGGCGTTAGCCTTGGGCTATGGCTACACCTTC	CASSLAALALGYGYTF
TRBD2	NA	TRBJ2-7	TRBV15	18	TGTGCCACCAGCAGAGATGGAGCCCCCCAGCGGGGGGGCGGCGAGCAGTACTTC	CATSRDGAPQRGGGEQYF
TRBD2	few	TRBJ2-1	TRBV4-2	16	TGTGCCAGCAGCCAAGGGGGGACTAGCGGGGTCGATGAGCAGTTCTTC	CASSQGGTSGVDEQFF
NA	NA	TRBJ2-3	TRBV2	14	TGTGCCAGCACAACACCAAATTATCCAGATACGCAGTATTTT	CASTTPNYPDTQYF
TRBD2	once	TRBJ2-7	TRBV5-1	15	TGCGCCAACAGCTCGACTAGCGGGGTAACCTACGAGCAGTACTTC	CANSSTSGVTYEQYF
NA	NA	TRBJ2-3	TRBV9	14	TGTGCCAGCAGCCTCGAGGGGGTAACAGATACGCAGTATTTT	CASSLEGVTDTQYF
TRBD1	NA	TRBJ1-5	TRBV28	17	TGTGCCAGCAGGCAGGACAGGGAAGTTTATAGCAATCAGCCCCAGCATTTT	CASRQDREVYSNQPQHF
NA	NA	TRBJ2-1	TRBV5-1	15	TGCGCCAGCAGCTTGCAGGGGGGTTTCTACAATGAGCAGTTCTTC	CASSLQGGFYNEQFF
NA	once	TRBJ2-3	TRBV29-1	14	TGCAGCGTTGACGGTCAGGGCCCCACAGATACGCAGTATTTT	CSVDGQGPTDTQYF
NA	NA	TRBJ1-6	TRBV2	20	TGTGCCAGCAGTGAAACCCCGCCCGCGGCCCCTCGAGGCTATAATTCACCCCTCCACTTT	CASSETPPAAPRGYNSPLHF
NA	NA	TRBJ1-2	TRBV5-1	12	TGCGCCAGCAGCCTAGACAGCCTTGGCTACACCTTC	CASSLDSLGYTF
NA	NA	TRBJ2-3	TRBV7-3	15	TGTGCCAGCAGCTTGAGCGATTCTAGCACAGATACGCAGTATTTT	CASSLSDSSTDTQYF
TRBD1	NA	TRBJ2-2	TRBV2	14	TGTGCCAGCAGTGACACAGGGGAAACCGGGGAGCTGTTTTTT	CASSDTGETGELFF
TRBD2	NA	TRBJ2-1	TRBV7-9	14	TGTGCCAGCAGTACCGGGACTAGTTTCTATGAGCAGTTCTTC	CASSTGTSFYEQFF
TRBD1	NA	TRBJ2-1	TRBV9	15	TGTGCCAGCAGCTCCAGACAGGGGCCACAAGGTGAGCAGTTCTTC	CASSSRQGPQGEQFF
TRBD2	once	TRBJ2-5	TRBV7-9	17	TGTGCCAGCAGCTTGGGGACTAGCGGGGGGTACTCAGAGACCCAGTACTTC	CASSLGTSGGYSETQYF
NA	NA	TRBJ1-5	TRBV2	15	TGTGCCAGCAGGATAGGAGGGACCAGCAATCAGCCCCAGCATTTT	CASRIGGTSNQPQHF
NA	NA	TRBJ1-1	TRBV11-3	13	TGTGCCAGCAGCTTAGCTACAGATACTGAAGCTTTCTTT	CASSLATDTEAFF
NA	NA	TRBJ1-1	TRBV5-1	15	TGCGCCAGCAGCTTGTTTATGGGGCTGGGCACTGAAGCTTTCTTT	CASSLFMGLGTEAFF
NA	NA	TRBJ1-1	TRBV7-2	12	TGTGCCAGCAGCTTACGGATGAGGGAAGCTTTCTTT	CASSLRMREAFF
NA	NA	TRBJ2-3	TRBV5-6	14	TGTGCCAGCAGCCTAAGTCCTGCATCAGATACGCAGTATTTT	CASSLSPASDTQYF
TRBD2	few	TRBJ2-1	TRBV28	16	TGTGCCAGCAGTTTCTCGGCTAGCGGGGGAAACAATGAGCAGTTCTTC	CASSFSASGGNNEQFF
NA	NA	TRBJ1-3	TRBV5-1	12	TGCGCCAGCCCAGACACTGGAAACACCATATATTTT	CASPDTGNTIYF
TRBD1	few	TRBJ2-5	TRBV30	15	TGTGCCTGGAGTCCAATAAAGACAGGGGTAGAGACCCAGTACTTC	CAWSPIKTGVETQYF
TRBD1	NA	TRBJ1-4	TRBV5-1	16	TGCGCCAGCAGCCCGGGACAGTATGCAACTAATGAAAAACTGTTTTTT	CASSPGQYATNEKLFF
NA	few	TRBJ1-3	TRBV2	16	TGTGCCAGCAGTGAAAGTGCGAGAATCTCTGGAAACACCATATATTTT	CASSESARISGNTIYF
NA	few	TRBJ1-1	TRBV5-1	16	TGCGCCAGCAGCTTGCGGGAAACCCGAAGGAACACTGAAGCTTTCTTT	CASSLRETRRNTEAFF
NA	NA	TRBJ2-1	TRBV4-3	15	TGCGCCAGCAGCCAAGAGCGAGCCCCACGCGGGGAGCAGTTCTTC	CASSQERAPRGEQFF
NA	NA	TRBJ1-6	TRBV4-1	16	TGCGCCAGCAGCCAAGATTATCCCAGGGCGAATTCACCCCTCCACTTT	CASSQDYPRANSPLHF